This T cell receptor beta chain was sequenced during a study of T cells in Graves' hyperthyroidism and ophthalmopathy. Germline CDR1 is SGDLS and CDR2 is YYNGEE. V lost 3 bases to trimming and J lost 13 bases, with 19 bases between them. The CDR3 extends over 13 amino acids. It was RNA transcripts that yielded the amplified TCR beta CDR3 regions. A first-round RT-PCR of the TCR CDR3 used the HTBI primer set. TCRdb reprocessed the multiplex PCR reads with MiXCR, giving one entry per CDR3 protein. The sample lists about 640,000 distinct CDR3 sequences, around 21% occurring once. Diagnosis rested on symptoms, serum thyroxine and TRAb, thyroid ultrasound, and orbital computed tomography.

The chain uses TRBV9 and TRBJ1-1, with D possibly TRBD1 on 5 matching bases. Sequencing used blood. The sequence came from a man aged 25 to 45 with Graves' ophthalmopathy. CDR3 sequence (DNA): TGTGCCAGCAGCGACTGGGCCGGTGGGGGGGTTTTCTTT. Amino acids: CASSDWAGGGVFF.